A single sample is the source of the 5 T cell receptor beta chains below, sequenced in a study of CD8 T cells in ankylosing spondylitis. Whole-study findings and limits: Ankylosing spondylitis blood appeared to carry a characteristic TCR beta motif of several highly homologous variants.

These receptors are not linked to any known antigen. TCRdb re-analysed the 5' RACE reads in MiXCR, keeping a single row per CDR3 protein. The table includes 450,000 to 550,000 distinct CDR3 sequences, roughly 5.3% detected once. Sequencing was performed on blood, either unsorted or a sorted T cell fraction (not recorded which). Receptor source: a male donor with ankylosing spondylitis.

This clonotype was picked up many times. The chain joins TRBV11-1 to TRBJ1-1; the match to TRBD1 covers 10 bases. The CDR3 is 18 residues long. V trimming: 2 bases; J trimming: 3 bases; junction bases outside the gene matches: 12. CDR1 is SGHAT and CDR2 is FQDESV in the germline V gene (reference sequence). CDR3 bases: TGTGCCAGCAGCTTACGGGCGCGGGGACAGGGGAGAGACACTGAAGCTTTCTTT. Its protein is CASSLRARGQGRDTEAFF.

This clonotype was picked up many times. This chain uses TRBV20-1 with TRBJ2-2, with D hard to call. This CDR3 contains 13 residues. V was clipped by 2 bases and J by 1 base, with 5 bases between them. Germline lookup yields CDR1 DFQATT and CDR2 SNEGSKA (reference sequence). CDR3 region: CSARSQNTGELFF. DNA for the CDR3: TGCAGTGCTAGATCACAGAACACCGGGGAGCTGTTTTTT.

The CDR3 region has the DNA TGTGCCAGCAGCCTCGCCCTACCCCTATCGGGTAACTATGGCTACACCTTC. This translates into CASSLALPLSGNYGYTF. V and J are TRBV12-3 or TRBV12-4 and TRBJ1-2; the D is unclear. The CDR3 is 17 residues long. Between the trimmed V and J ends, which lost 6 bases and 1 base, there was a span of 21 bases.

The chain is built from TRBV5-5 and TRBJ2-7; D call uncertain. The CDR3 length is 14 residues. Trimming stripped 4 bases from V and 6 bases from J, with 17 bases between. Germline CDR1 is SGHKS and CDR2 is YYEKEE (reference sequence). The DNA for the CDR3 is TGTGCCAGCAGCGACGCAAGGAGCTCCCTCGAGCAGTACTTC. Translated, it gives CASSDARSSLEQYF.

This clonotype was detected many times. The chain joins TRBV9 to TRBJ2-5, with D maybe TRBD1 (6 bases). The germline V and J ends were trimmed by 3 bases and 5 bases, with 14 bases remaining between them. The CDR3 covers 14 residues. The germline CDR1 and CDR2 sequences are SGDLS and YYNGEE. CDR3 coding DNA: TGTGCCAGCAGCGAAGTACAGGGTTCGGAGACCCAGTACTTC. It encodes CASSEVQGSETQYF.